The sequence of this TCR beta chain was determined in a study of response to subunit inactivated influenza vaccine. Study-level results: It was suggested by the authors that few new T cells are recruited by each seasonal influenza vaccination.

This CDR3 is 15 amino acids long. With V trimmed by 5 bases and J by 1 base, 6 bases remained unmatched. Germline loops: CDR1 SGHKS, CDR2 YYEKEE (reference sequence). Each CDR3 protein is one row after TCRdb ran MiXCR on the RT-PCR reads. The repertoire holds about 520,000 distinct CDR3 sequences, with about 7.2% as singletons. This clonotype was seen a few times. No antigen is known for it. V is TRBV5-5 and J is TRBJ1-2, with TRBD1 matching 9 bases. This specimen was PBMCs from blood, taken roughly 24 months after vaccination. The source of this sequence is a man aged 50 to 69 who received an inactivated influenza vaccine. CDR3 coding DNA: TGTGCCAGCAGGGAAACAGGGGGCCGTAACTATGGCTACACCTTC. Translated, it gives CASRETGGRNYGYTF.